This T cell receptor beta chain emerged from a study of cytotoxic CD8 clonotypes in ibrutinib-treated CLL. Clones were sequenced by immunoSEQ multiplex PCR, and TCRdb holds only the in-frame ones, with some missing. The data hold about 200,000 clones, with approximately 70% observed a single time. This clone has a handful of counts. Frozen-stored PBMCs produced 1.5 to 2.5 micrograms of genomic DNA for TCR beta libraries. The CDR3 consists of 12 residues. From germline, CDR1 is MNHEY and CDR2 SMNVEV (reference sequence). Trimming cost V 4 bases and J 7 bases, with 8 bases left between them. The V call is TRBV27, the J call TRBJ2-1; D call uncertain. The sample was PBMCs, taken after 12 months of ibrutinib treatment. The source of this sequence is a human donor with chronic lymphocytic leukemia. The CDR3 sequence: CASSSRINEQFF. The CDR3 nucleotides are TGTGCCAGCAGTTCGCGGATTAATGAGCAGTTCTTC.